This record looks at one TCR beta chain sequence and its context. Its antigen remains unidentified. V lost 0 bases and J 5 bases, leaving 19 bases between the germline ends. The CDR3 spans 17 residues. CDR1 and CDR2 (germline): SGHVS, FNYEAQ. The data were taken from a study of cytomegalovirus exposure and HLA in healthy donors. Overall study findings and caveats: Analysis was performed later, and it showed HLA-associated TCR beta chains to be more clonally expanded than equally common others. An analysis that came later showed most CMV-associated TCR beta chains appearing HLA-restricted. Most sequenced TCRs were rare (though some public TCRs occurred in many donors).

The PCR contained 60 Vbeta and 13 Jbeta primers. How the authors handled the data: Approximately 11 million of the roughly 80 million unique TCR beta chains counted in a later analysis were shared. Using immunoSEQ multiplex PCR, the repertoire was profiled, and TCRdb retains in-frame clones only, with some absent. That table supplies the V and J calls and clone size; D and trimming were determined from the DNA. Among under 250,000 clones listed, about 75% were seen once. Specimen: PBMCs. The receptor was isolated from a male donor in good health and CMV-seronegative. The rearrangement links TRBV7-6 to TRBJ1-1; the D gene is possibly TRBD1 (5 bases). The CDR3 DNA follows: TGTGCCAGCAGCTTAGCCCCCCACCGACAGAGGAGTACTGAAGCTTTCTTT. It is translated as CASSLAPHRQRSTEAFF.